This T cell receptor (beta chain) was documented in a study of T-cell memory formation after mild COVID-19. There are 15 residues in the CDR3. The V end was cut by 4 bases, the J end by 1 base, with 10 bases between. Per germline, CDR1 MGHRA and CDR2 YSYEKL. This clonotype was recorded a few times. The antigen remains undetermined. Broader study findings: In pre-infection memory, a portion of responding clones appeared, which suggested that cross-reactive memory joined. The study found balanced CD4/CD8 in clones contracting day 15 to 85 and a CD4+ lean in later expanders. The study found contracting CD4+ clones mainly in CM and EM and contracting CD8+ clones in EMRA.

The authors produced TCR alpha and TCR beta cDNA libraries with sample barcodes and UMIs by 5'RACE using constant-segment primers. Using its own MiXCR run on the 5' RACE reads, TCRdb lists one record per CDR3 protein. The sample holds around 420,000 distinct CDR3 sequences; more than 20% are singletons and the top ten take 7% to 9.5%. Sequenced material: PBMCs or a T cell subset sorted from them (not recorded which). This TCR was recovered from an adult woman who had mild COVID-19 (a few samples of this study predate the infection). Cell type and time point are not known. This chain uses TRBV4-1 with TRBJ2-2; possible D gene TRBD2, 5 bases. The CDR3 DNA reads TGCGCCAGCAGCCCCAGGAGCGGGAACACCGGGGAGCTGTTTTTT. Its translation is CASSPRSGNTGELFF.